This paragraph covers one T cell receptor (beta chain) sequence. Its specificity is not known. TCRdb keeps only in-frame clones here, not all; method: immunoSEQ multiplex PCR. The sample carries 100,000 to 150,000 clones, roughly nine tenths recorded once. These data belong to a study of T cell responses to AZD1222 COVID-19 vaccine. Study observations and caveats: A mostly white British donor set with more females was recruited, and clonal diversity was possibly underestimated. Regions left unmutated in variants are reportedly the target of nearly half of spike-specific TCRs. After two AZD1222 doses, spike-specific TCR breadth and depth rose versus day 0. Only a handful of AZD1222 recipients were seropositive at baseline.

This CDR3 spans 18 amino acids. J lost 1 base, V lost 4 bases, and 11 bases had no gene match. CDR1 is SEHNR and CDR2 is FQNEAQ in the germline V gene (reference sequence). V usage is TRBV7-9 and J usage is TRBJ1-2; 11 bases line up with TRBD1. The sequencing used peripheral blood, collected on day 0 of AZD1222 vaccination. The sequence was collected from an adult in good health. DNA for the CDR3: TGTGCCAGCAGCTCAGTCGGACAGGGGGCCGTTTTTAACTATGGCTACACCTTC. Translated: CASSSVGQGAVFNYGYTF.